These T cell receptor beta chains were read from a single sample in a study of PD-1 blockade in classical Hodgkin lymphoma. Libraries were prepared by immunoSEQ multiplex PCR; TCRdb keeps only in-frame clonotypes and omits some of them. The sample has tens of thousands of clones, around 80% seen once; the top ten hold about 9.1%. This material consisted of peripheral blood mononuclear cells (PBMCs), taken before the fourth cycle of nivolumab. These receptors all stem from a human donor with classical Hodgkin lymphoma. CDR3s include the opening cysteine and the closing phenylalanine or tryptophan. Each record gives: V gene, J gene, clone size, D gene, CDR3 protein, CDR3 DNA. The D gene is left open where the match is weak. Size values are once, few and many counts, or a class for expanded clones, and some rows have none.

TRBV9,TRBJ1-4,.,.,CASSSGAATNEKLFF,TGTGCCAGCAGCTCGGGGGCTGCAACTAATGAAAAACTGTTTTTT
TRBV19,TRBJ1-5,.,.,CASSSGRQPQHF,TGTGCCAGTAGTTCAGGGAGACAGCCCCAGCATTTT
TRBV5-1,TRBJ1-2,once,TRBD1,CASSLTTGGAGGYTF,TGCGCCAGCAGCTTGACCACAGGGGGCGCGGGTGGCTACACCTTC
TRBV19,TRBJ2-1,.,.,CASSISHPQVYTYNEQFF,TGTGCCAGTAGTATAAGCCACCCGCAGGTGTATACCTACAATGAGCAGTTCTTC
TRBV6-5,TRBJ1-4,few,.,CASSYGGNNEKLFF,TGTGCCAGCAGTTACGGGGGCAATAATGAAAAACTGTTTTTT
TRBV5-4,TRBJ1-4,.,.,CASSFGPVEKLFF,TGTGCCAGCAGCTTCGGTCCCGTGGAAAAACTGTTTTTT
TRBV7-2,TRBJ1-1,few,.,CASSTTRQNTEAFF,TGTGCCAGCAGCACCACAAGACAGAACACTGAAGCTTTCTTT
TRBV6-6,TRBJ1-5,.,.,CASSYLQGDNQPQHF,TGTGCCAGCAGTTACCTCCAGGGAGACAATCAGCCCCAGCATTTT
TRBV9,TRBJ2-2,.,.,CASSPHTGELFF,TGTGCCAGCAGCCCCCACACCGGGGAGCTGTTTTTT
TRBV5-1,TRBJ1-2,.,.,CASSFSGLANYGYTF,TGCGCCAGCAGCTTTTCAGGATTGGCTAACTATGGCTACACCTTC
TRBV9,TRBJ2-1,.,TRBD2,CASSVAQAGGSNEQFF,TGTGCCAGCAGCGTAGCCCAAGCGGGGGGTTCCAATGAGCAGTTCTTC
TRBV2,TRBJ1-1,.,.,CASRTPTMHTEAFF,TGTGCCAGCAGGACACCAACGATGCACACTGAAGCTTTCTTT
TRBV7-8,TRBJ2-7,.,TRBD2,CASSPSGGVVYEQYF,TGTGCCAGCAGCCCTAGCGGGGGAGTAGTCTACGAGCAGTACTTC